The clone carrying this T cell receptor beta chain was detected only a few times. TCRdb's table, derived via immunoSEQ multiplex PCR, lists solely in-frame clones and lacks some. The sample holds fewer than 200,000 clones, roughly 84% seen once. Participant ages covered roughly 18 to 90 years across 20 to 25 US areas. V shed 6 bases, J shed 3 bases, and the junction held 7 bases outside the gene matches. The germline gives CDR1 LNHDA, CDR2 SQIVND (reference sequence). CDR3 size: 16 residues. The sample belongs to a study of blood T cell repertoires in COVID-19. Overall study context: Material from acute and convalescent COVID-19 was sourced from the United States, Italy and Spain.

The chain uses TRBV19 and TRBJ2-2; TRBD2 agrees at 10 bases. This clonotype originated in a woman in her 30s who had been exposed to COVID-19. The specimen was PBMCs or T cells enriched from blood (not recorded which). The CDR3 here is CASSQRGGGHTGELFF. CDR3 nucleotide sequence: TGTGCCAGTAGCCAGCGGGGGGGCGGGCACACCGGGGAGCTGTTTTTT.